Below are 32 T cell receptor beta chains sequenced from a single sample in a study of cytomegalovirus exposure and HLA in healthy donors. Primers included in the PCR were 60 Vbeta and 13 Jbeta primers. Produced via immunoSEQ multiplex PCR; TCRdb's table is partial and in-frame only. The profile covers 200,000 or so clones, with almost 85% appearing a single time and about 0.25% taken by the ten largest. The specimen was PBMCs. These receptors originate from a boy aged 5 to 17 in good health and CMV-seronegative.

The rearrangement links TRBV11-3 to TRBJ2-1, with D perhaps matching TRBD2 (5 bases). Germline V lookup: CDR1 SGHNT, CDR2 YENEEA. This CDR3 contains 14 residues. Trimming pared 3 bases from V and 5 bases from J, leaving 11 bases between. The CDR3 spells CASSLGDSDNEQFF. For the CDR3, the DNA is TGTGCCAGCAGCTTGGGAGACTCGGACAATGAGCAGTTCTTC.

This clone was found a few times. The chain combines TRBV30 with TRBJ1-2; D remains unclear. The CDR3 is 15 amino acids. Germline CDR1 GTSNPN, CDR2 SVGIG (reference sequence). V lost 2 bases to trimming and J lost 4 bases, with 17 bases between them. In DNA form, the CDR3 reads TGTGCCTGGAGTTCCTCTTTTGATAGAGGCTATGGCTACACCTTC. Its translation: CAWSSSFDRGYGYTF.

The chain has TRBV29-1 and TRBJ2-2, with D unresolved. Deletions cut 3 bases from V and 7 bases from J, with 6 bases between. Per germline, CDR1 SQVTM and CDR2 ANQGSEA. The CDR3 length is 11 residues. CDR3 nucleotides: TGCAGCGTTGACTGGCTCGGGGAGCTGTTTTTT. Its translation: CSVDWLGELFF.

The gene calls are TRBV6-5 and TRBJ1-1, with a tentative D call TRBD1 (5 bases). The CDR3 is 15 amino acids. The V gene's germline CDR1 is MNHEY and CDR2 SVGAGI. Trimming left V 4 bases short and J 4 bases short, with 16 bases between. CDR3 nucleotides: TGTGCCAGCAGTTGGGGAAAAAAAGGGGTCACTGAAGCTTTCTTT. Residues: CASSWGKKGVTEAFF.

The chain is built from TRBV27 and TRBJ1-3, with a possible D match to TRBD1 (6 bases). The germline V and J ends were trimmed by 4 bases and 0 bases, with 13 bases remaining between them. CDR3 length equals 16 residues. Germline V CDR1 and CDR2: MNHEY, SMNVEV (reference sequence). The CDR3 DNA reads as TGTGCCAGCAGTTCCCTGACAGGAATCTCTGGAAACACCATATATTTT. Amino acid sequence: CASSSLTGISGNTIYF.

The chain carries TRBV30 and TRBJ2-1; 9 nucleotides agree with TRBD2. The germline CDR1 and CDR2 sequences are GTSNPN and SVGIG (reference sequence). V dropped 0 bases and J dropped 5; count of bases not matched to a gene: 5. This CDR3 is built from 15 residues. The CDR3 coding sequence is TGTGCCTGGAGTGTTTGGCGGGGGGGGGACAATGAGCAGTTCTTC. This encodes CAWSVWRGGDNEQFF.

V usage is TRBV25-1 and J usage is TRBJ1-1, with D unresolved. The V gene's germline CDR1 is MGHDK and CDR2 SYGVNS. This CDR3 has 13 amino acids. Between the trimmed V and J ends, which lost 2 bases and 0 bases, there was a span of 4 bases. CDR3 sequence reads: CASSEIMNTEAFF. In nucleotides, the CDR3 is TGTGCCAGCAGTGAAATCATGAACACTGAAGCTTTCTTT.

The chain recombines TRBV27 with TRBJ1-2; D is perhaps TRBD1 (5 bases). Trimming cost V 0 bases and J 2 bases, with 10 bases left between them. CDR3 length: 15 residues. CDR1 and CDR2 from the germline V gene are MNHEY and SMNVEV (reference sequence). As DNA, the CDR3 is TGTGCCAGCAGTTTATCTGGGGGGGGGAACTATGGCTACACCTTC. It translates to CASSLSGGGNYGYTF.

This clone has a single count. CDR3 amino acids: CATSRLQNTEAFF. The CDR3 region has the DNA TGTGCCACCAGCAGATTACAGAACACTGAAGCTTTCTTT. The J gene is TRBJ1-1, the V gene TRBV15; no reliable D call. Germline CDR1 and CDR2: LNHNV and YYDKDF (reference sequence). CDR3 length: 13 amino acids. V lost 2 bases and J 1 base, leaving 5 bases between the germline ends.

V and J are TRBV18 and TRBJ1-5; 9 nucleotides align to TRBD1. Per germline, CDR1 KGHSH and CDR2 LQKENI. With 3 bases clipped from V and 7 bases from J, the junction kept 7 bases outside the gene matches. This CDR3 contains 15 residues. The DNA for the CDR3 is TGTGCCAGCTCACCTGGACAGGGGAAGGGCCAGCCCCAGCATTTT. It is translated as CASSPGQGKGQPQHF.

This chain uses TRBV25-1 with TRBJ2-1; 12 bases are shared with TRBD2. The CDR3 contains 17 residues. The V gene's germline CDR1 is MGHDK and CDR2 SYGVNS. V shed 5 bases and J 10 bases; nucleotides not matched to a gene: 15. The CDR3 DNA reads as TGTGCCAGCAGTCCCCGGGCGTGGACTAGCGGGACGGAGGAGCAGTTCTTC. This codes for CASSPRAWTSGTEEQFF.

The rearrangement joins TRBV9 to TRBJ2-5, with 9 bases that match TRBD2. The junction had 12 bases not matched to a gene; V was cut back by 5 bases and J by 4 bases. The length of the CDR3 is 16 residues. Germline lookup yields CDR1 SGDLS and CDR2 YYNGEE. For the CDR3, the DNA is TGTGCCAGCAGTTCGGGTAGCGGGGGTGTCCGAGAGACCCAGTACTTC. It specifies CASSSGSGGVRETQYF.

This clone was observed a handful of times. The V gene is TRBV6-5, the J gene TRBJ2-7; tentative D call: TRBD2 (6 bases). The CDR3 sequence is 12 residues long. Per the germline V gene, CDR1 is MNHEY and CDR2 is SVGAGI. Trimming left V 6 bases short and J 2 bases short, with 8 bases between. The CDR3 loop reads CASRRGPYEQYF. The CDR3 nucleotides are TGTGCCAGCAGGCGGGGTCCCTACGAGCAGTACTTC.

The CDR3 is CASSLGLAGGTDTQYF. As DNA, the CDR3 is TGTGCCAGCAGCTTAGGACTAGCGGGGGGGACAGATACGCAGTATTTT. The J gene is TRBJ2-3, the V gene TRBV11-2; 14 bases are a match to TRBD2. V lost 1 base to trimming and J lost 3 bases; unmatched junction nucleotides: 0. Germline V gene sequence: CDR1 SGHAT, CDR2 FQNNGV. The CDR3 loop spans 16 amino acids.

The chain joins TRBV9 to TRBJ2-7; tentatively, D is TRBD1 (6 bases). The CDR3 is 16 residues long. Germline V CDR1 and CDR2: SGDLS, YYNGEE. V was cut by 3 bases and J by 3 bases, with 19 bases left in between. CDR3 loop: CASSAQGTGVFYEQYF. The DNA of the CDR3 is TGTGCCAGCAGCGCCCAGGGGACCGGGGTGTTCTACGAGCAGTACTTC.

The chain is built from TRBV5-6 and TRBJ2-7; possible D gene TRBD1, 6 bases. Germline assignment: CDR1 SGHDT and CDR2 YYEEEE. V lost 2 bases and J 2 bases, leaving 11 bases between the germline ends. This CDR3 region has 14 residues. This CDR3 reads CASSFGRGTYEQYF. The CDR3 bases are TGTGCCAGCAGCTTCGGCAGGGGAACCTACGAGCAGTACTTC.

The rearrangement uses TRBV30 and TRBJ2-2; 11 bases align to TRBD1. CDR1 is GTSNPN and CDR2 is SVGIG in the germline V gene (reference sequence). This CDR3 contains 15 residues. The ends lost 5 bases at V and 6 bases at J; junction bases unmatched: 8. The CDR3 DNA sequence: TGTGCCTGGGGTCGGGACAGGGGGGTGTCCGGGGAGCTGTTTTTT. It translates to CAWGRDRGVSGELFF.

This clone appeared a few times. CDR3 DNA: TGCGCCAGCAGCCGGGAGGTGAGCAATCAGCCCCAGCATTTT. Its protein is CASSREVSNQPQHF. The chain uses TRBV4-3 and TRBJ1-5; D not certain. V lost 4 bases, J lost 1 base, and 8 bases lay in between. Germline CDR1 and CDR2: LGHNA and YSLEER. The CDR3 covers 14 residues.

This chain uses TRBV30 with TRBJ1-1; perhaps TRBD1 as D (5 bases). The CDR3 is made up of 15 amino acids. The germline V gene has CDR1 GTSNPN and CDR2 SVGIG (reference sequence). The ends were cut back, 5 bases at V and 0 bases at J, with 16 bases in the middle. The CDR3 region is CAWAAAGYVNTEAFF. In DNA form, the CDR3 reads TGTGCCTGGGCAGCAGCAGGGTACGTGAACACTGAAGCTTTCTTT.

This clone was counted once. The genes are TRBV6-5 and TRBJ2-1; 9 nucleotides agree with TRBD2. CDR3 size: 13 residues. The ends lost 6 bases at V and 10 bases at J; junction bases unmatched: 7. The V gene's germline CDR1 is MNHEY and CDR2 SVGAGI. This CDR3 reads CASSPNLAGEQFF. For the CDR3, the DNA is TGTGCCAGCAGCCCGAATCTAGCGGGGGAGCAGTTCTTC.

The rearrangement links TRBV4-2 to TRBJ1-3, with 11 bases identical to TRBD1. CDR3 length: 15 residues. V trimming: 8 bases; J trimming: 0 bases; junction bases outside the gene matches: 3. From germline, CDR1 is LGHNA and CDR2 YNFKEQ. This CDR3 is CASAGQGVSGNTIYF. The CDR3, as DNA: TGTGCCAGCGCGGGACAGGGGGTCTCTGGAAACACCATATATTTT.

CDR3 in amino acids: CASSVYGVGAGNEQFF. CDR3 sequence (DNA): TGTGCCAGTAGTGTCTACGGGGTGGGGGCAGGCAATGAGCAGTTCTTC. The J gene is TRBJ2-1, the V gene TRBV19, with D possibly TRBD1 on 6 matching bases. V lost 5 bases to trimming and J lost 6 bases, with 20 bases between them. CDR1 LNHDA and CDR2 SQIVND come from the germline V gene (reference sequence). The CDR3 has 16 residues.

The chain couples TRBV13 to TRBJ2-7, with TRBD2 matching over 7 bases. CDR3 length equals 15 residues. V trimming: 2 bases; J trimming: 3 bases; junction bases outside the gene matches: 7. The germline gives CDR1 PRHDT, CDR2 FYEKMQ (reference sequence). CDR3 DNA: TGTGCCAGCAGCTTAATTGGGCTAGCGGACTACGAGCAGTACTTC. This sequence encodes CASSLIGLADYEQYF.

The J gene is TRBJ2-7, the V gene TRBV9; D perhaps matches TRBD1 (6 bases). This CDR3 has 16 residues. V gave up 0 bases and J gave up 7 bases, with 20 bases separating them. CDR1 and CDR2 (germline): SGDLS, YYNGEE. CDR3 in amino acids: CASSVDSGHSMGEQYF. The CDR3 DNA sequence: TGTGCCAGCAGCGTAGACTCGGGACACTCGATGGGGGAGCAGTACTTC.

The V call is TRBV27, the J call TRBJ2-2, with TRBD1 matching over 9 bases. The V and J ends lost 5 bases and 8 bases, in that order; junction bases with no gene match: 9. CDR1 and CDR2 from the germline V gene are MNHEY and SMNVEV (reference sequence). The CDR3 sequence is 15 residues long. CDR3 protein: CASSVRQGVVGELFF. DNA for the CDR3: TGTGCCAGCAGTGTCCGACAGGGGGTCGTTGGGGAGCTGTTTTTT.

The chain combines TRBV2 with TRBJ1-2; possibly TRBD1 for D (6 bases). This CDR3 region has 14 residues. Between the trimmed V and J ends, which lost 5 bases and 3 bases, there was a span of 13 bases. Germline CDR1 and CDR2: SNHLY and FYNNEI. CDR3 DNA: TGTGCCAGCAGTTACAGGGTCGGGGACTATGGCTACACCTTC. This sequence encodes CASSYRVGDYGYTF.

The rearrangement joins TRBV2 to TRBJ2-3; 8 nucleotides match TRBD2. There are 15 residues in the CDR3. Looked up from germline, CDR1 is SNHLY and CDR2 is FYNNEI. Trimming cost V 6 bases and J 5 bases; bases outside gene matches: 10. For the CDR3, the DNA is TGTGCCAGCAGCGCGAGCGGGAGTGGTGGAGATACGCAGTATTTT. Amino acid sequence: CASSASGSGGDTQYF.

This rearrangement joins TRBV28 to TRBJ1-3; no clear D gene. CDR1 MDHEN and CDR2 SYDVKM come from the germline V gene. Trimming left V 3 bases short and J 0 bases short, with 27 bases between. This CDR3 contains 21 residues. The CDR3 region has the DNA TGTGCCAGCAGTTTTTCCGTAGTCCGTTGGTTTGAGGGAGACTCTGGAAACACCATATATTTT. Translation: CASSFSVVRWFEGDSGNTIYF.

This clone occurred once. The V gene is TRBV19, the J gene TRBJ1-2, with unresolved D. The CDR3 loop spans 11 amino acids. V lost 8 bases and J lost 5, with 9 bases in between. The germline CDR1 and CDR2 sequences are LNHDA and SQIVND (reference sequence). The CDR3 DNA is TGTGCCAGTTTCGCCGGGTATGGCTACACCTTC. It translates to CASFAGYGYTF. Complete variable domain (other parts from reference TRBV19 and TRBJ1-2): DGGITQSPKYLFRKEGQNVTLSCEQNLNHDAMYWYRQDPGQGLRLIYYSQIVNDFQKGDIAEGYSVSREKKESFPLTVTSAQKNPTAFYLCASFAGYGYTFGSGTRLTVV.

The table lists this clone with a count of one. The chain combines TRBV14 with TRBJ2-5; a possible D gene is TRBD2 (6 bases). The CDR3 has 15 amino acids. The ends were cut back, 0 bases at V and 5 bases at J, with 13 bases in the middle. Germline loops: CDR1 SGHDN, CDR2 FVKESK. CDR3 region: CASSQDRGLAETQYF. CDR3 in DNA: TGTGCCAGCAGCCAAGATAGGGGCCTAGCGGAGACCCAGTACTTC.

The chain has TRBV9 and TRBJ1-4; maybe TRBD1 (5 bases). Germline V gene sequence: CDR1 SGDLS, CDR2 YYNGEE. With 3 bases removed from V and 5 bases from J, the gap between germline ends came to 17 bases. The CDR3 has 16 amino acids. As DNA, the CDR3 is TGTGCCAGCAGCGCGGTGACCGGGACTTCAAATGAAAAACTGTTTTTT. Translating gives CASSAVTGTSNEKLFF.

The rearrangement links TRBV5-4 to TRBJ2-1, with 8 nucleotides matching TRBD2. The CDR3 runs 14 residues. Per germline, CDR1 SGHNT and CDR2 YYREEE (reference sequence). V lost 4 bases to trimming and J lost 9 bases; unmatched junction nucleotides: 9. CDR3 nucleotide sequence: TGTGCCAGCAGCAAGACCGGGACTAGGGGTGAGCAGTTCTTC. It yields the protein CASSKTGTRGEQFF.